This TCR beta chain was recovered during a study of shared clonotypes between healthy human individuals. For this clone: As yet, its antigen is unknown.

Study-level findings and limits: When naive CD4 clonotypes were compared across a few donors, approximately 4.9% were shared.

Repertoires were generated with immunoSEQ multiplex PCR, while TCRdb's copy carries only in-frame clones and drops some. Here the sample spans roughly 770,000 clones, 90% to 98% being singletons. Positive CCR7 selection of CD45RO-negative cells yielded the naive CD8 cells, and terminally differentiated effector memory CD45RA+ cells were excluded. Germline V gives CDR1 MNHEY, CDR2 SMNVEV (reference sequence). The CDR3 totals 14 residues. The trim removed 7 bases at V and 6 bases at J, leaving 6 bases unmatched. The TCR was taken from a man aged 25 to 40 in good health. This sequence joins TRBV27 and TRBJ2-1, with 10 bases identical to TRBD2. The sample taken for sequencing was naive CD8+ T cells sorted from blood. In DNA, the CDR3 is TGTGCCAGCAATATAGCGGGAGGAGTCAATGAGCAGTTCTTC. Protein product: CASNIAGGVNEQFF.